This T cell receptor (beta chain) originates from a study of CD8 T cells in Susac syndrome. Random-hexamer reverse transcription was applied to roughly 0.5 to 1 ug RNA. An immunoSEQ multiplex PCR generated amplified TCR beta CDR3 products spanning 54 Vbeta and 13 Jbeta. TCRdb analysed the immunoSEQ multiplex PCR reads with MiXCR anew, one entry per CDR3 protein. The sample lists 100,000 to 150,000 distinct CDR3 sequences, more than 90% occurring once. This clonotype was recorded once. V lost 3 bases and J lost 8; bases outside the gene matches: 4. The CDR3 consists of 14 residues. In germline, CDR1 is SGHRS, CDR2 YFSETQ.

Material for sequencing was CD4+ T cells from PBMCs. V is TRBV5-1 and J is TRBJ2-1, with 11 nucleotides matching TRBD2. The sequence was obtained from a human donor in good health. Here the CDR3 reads CASSSGLAGDEQFF. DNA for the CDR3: TGCGCCAGCAGCTCTGGACTAGCGGGCGATGAGCAGTTCTTC.